This T cell receptor beta chain was sequenced during a study of blood T cells in healthy people across ages. Findings and limits, study-wide: Per million T cells, TCR beta diversity dropped about linearly as age rose.

With 8 bases removed from V and 5 bases from J, the gap between germline ends came to 12 bases. The CDR3 extends over 12 amino acids. The germline V gene encodes CDR1 LGHDT and CDR2 YNNKEL (reference sequence). Each sample yielded at least 5.5 micrograms of PBMC total RNA. PCR was performed a second time for 7 to 11 cycles using a sample-barcoded 5' primer and a J-beta primer mix. TCRdb called the 5' RACE reads again in MiXCR, with one record for every CDR3 protein. There are more than 700,000 distinct CDR3 sequences in the sample; less than 70% occur only once, and under 50% lies in the top ten. In the case of this clonotype: Its antigen is not known.

The chain recombines TRBV3-1 with TRBJ2-5, with a possible D match to TRBD2 (5 bases). The material sequenced was blood. This clonotype was sampled from a man older than 75 in good health. The CDR3 is CASVRGSETQYF. CDR3 coding DNA: TGTGCCAGCGTCCGAGGGAGCGAGACCCAGTACTTC.